This T cell receptor beta chain is drawn from a study of blood T cell repertoires in COVID-19. About the study: T cells, B-cell-depleted T cells, or PBMCs supplied cDNA or gDNA.

Profiling relied on immunoSEQ multiplex PCR, and the TCRdb table lists in-frame clones only, not all of them. The sample has some 300,000 clones; roughly 89% are singletons. Donors were grouped by their self-reported clinical history. Germline V gene lookup returns CDR1 MGHRA and CDR2 YSYEKL. V lost 2 bases, J lost 7 bases, and 15 bases stayed unmatched. The CDR3 spans 18 residues. Sequencing was carried out using PBMCs or T cells enriched from blood (not recorded which). The chain couples TRBV4-1 to TRBJ2-2; 8 nucleotides align to TRBD2. This sequence was found in a woman under 40 who had recovered from COVID-19. For the CDR3, the DNA is TGCGCCAGCAGCCAACGCGGGGCAAGCGGGAGTATCGGCGGGGAGCTGTTTTTT. It yields the protein CASSQRGASGSIGGELFF.